This paragraph covers one T cell receptor (beta chain) sequence. These data come from a study of blood T cell repertoires in COVID-19. Original handling: Estimates of nucleated cell counts were drawn from the amplification of reference gene primers. Generated by immunoSEQ multiplex PCR, the TCRdb table keeps only in-frame clones and is missing some. Clone size and the V and J calls come from that table; the DNA yielded D and trimming. The table includes 170,000 or so clones, more than 70% detected once. The sequenced sample was peripheral blood. The source of this sequence is a man aged 45-65 years with active or convalescent COVID-19.

DNA for the CDR3: TGTGCCAGCAGCGTACTTGGACAGAGCAATCAGCCCCAGCATTTT. This gives the protein CASSVLGQSNQPQHF. The chain has TRBV6-6 and TRBJ1-5, with a weak D call TRBD1 (6 bases). Germline assignment: CDR1 MNHNY and CDR2 SVGAGI (reference sequence). CDR3 length: 15 amino acids. V lost 6 bases and J 1 base, leaving 13 bases between the germline ends.